A selection of T cell receptor beta chains follows, all from one sample in a study of identical twins. Via MiXCR, TCRdb re-called the 5' RACE reads, giving one row per CDR3 protein. This sample has hundreds of thousands of distinct CDR3 sequences, with 5.5% to 7.5% found just once. The sequencing input was naive T cells sorted from blood. The receptors here all came from a man in his late teens or twenties in good health. CDR3s include the opening cysteine and the closing phenylalanine or tryptophan. Rows give clone size only sometimes, using once, few, many, or a class for an expanded clone.

clone size: many; CDR3 length: 16; V gene: TRBV12-3/TRBV12-4; J gene: TRBJ2-3; CDR3 protein: CASSLVGGSWGDTQYF
clone size: .; CDR3 length: 14; V gene: TRBV5-6; J gene: TRBJ1-2; CDR3 protein: CASSSGTPLGGYTF
clone size: many; CDR3 length: 15; V gene: TRBV15; J gene: TRBJ1-4; CDR3 protein: CATSASSYGREKLFF
clone size: few; CDR3 length: 13; V gene: TRBV21-1; J gene: TRBJ2-3; CDR3 protein: CARRDRETDTQYF
clone size: few; CDR3 length: 14; V gene: TRBV28; J gene: TRBJ2-2; CDR3 protein: CAGQGRQYTGELFF
clone size: .; CDR3 length: 16; V gene: TRBV24-1; J gene: TRBJ2-4; CDR3 protein: CATSDAAGFAKNIQYF
clone size: .; CDR3 length: 15; V gene: TRBV9; J gene: TRBJ2-1; CDR3 protein: CASSPGTSRGNEQFF
clone size: few; CDR3 length: 15; V gene: TRBV7-9; J gene: TRBJ1-1; CDR3 protein: CASSPSLLQNTEAFF
clone size: many; CDR3 length: 15; V gene: TRBV20-1; J gene: TRBJ2-1; CDR3 protein: CSASPPGGYYNEQFF
clone size: many; CDR3 length: 13; V gene: TRBV10-3; J gene: TRBJ2-1; CDR3 protein: CAIRGTSANEQFF
clone size: many; CDR3 length: 12; V gene: TRBV5-6; J gene: TRBJ1-1; CDR3 protein: CASSKAGAEAFF
clone size: many; CDR3 length: 15; V gene: TRBV27; J gene: TRBJ2-1; CDR3 protein: CASQFSGSMYNEQFF
clone size: many; CDR3 length: 12; V gene: TRBV14; J gene: TRBJ2-4; CDR3 protein: CASSPGLNIQYF
clone size: many; CDR3 length: 16; V gene: TRBV27; J gene: TRBJ2-1; CDR3 protein: CASSLSGRLSHNEQFF
clone size: many; CDR3 length: 16; V gene: TRBV12-3/TRBV12-4; J gene: TRBJ2-1; CDR3 protein: CASSTGRVAGDNEQFF
clone size: few; CDR3 length: 15; V gene: TRBV2; J gene: TRBJ2-4; CDR3 protein: CASSSGQIAKNIQYF
clone size: few; CDR3 length: 14; V gene: TRBV20-1; J gene: TRBJ2-7; CDR3 protein: CSARTMGKNYEQYF
clone size: .; CDR3 length: 14; V gene: TRBV30; J gene: TRBJ2-7; CDR3 protein: CAGDVRQGWYEQYF
clone size: many; CDR3 length: 12; V gene: TRBV20-1; J gene: TRBJ2-5; CDR3 protein: CSAGAGQETQYF
clone size: many; CDR3 length: 15; V gene: TRBV20-1; J gene: TRBJ2-2; CDR3 protein: CSARASGFGAGELFF
clone size: many; CDR3 length: 17; V gene: TRBV11-1; J gene: TRBJ2-1; CDR3 protein: CASSPPTSSLDYNEQFF
clone size: many; CDR3 length: 13; V gene: TRBV6-6; J gene: TRBJ1-5; CDR3 protein: CASTVGEHQPQHF
clone size: many; CDR3 length: 15; V gene: TRBV20-1; J gene: TRBJ1-1; CDR3 protein: CSARDPGQLNTEAFF
clone size: many; CDR3 length: 14; V gene: TRBV25-1; J gene: TRBJ1-1; CDR3 protein: CASRTTGPTSEAFF
clone size: few; CDR3 length: 14; V gene: TRBV13; J gene: TRBJ2-2; CDR3 protein: CASTGTSNTGELFF
clone size: many; CDR3 length: 17; V gene: TRBV29-1; J gene: TRBJ2-3; CDR3 protein: CSFRLDGLQGDTDTQYF
clone size: .; CDR3 length: 16; V gene: TRBV6-1; J gene: TRBJ2-7; CDR3 protein: CASRPRTGTAIYEQYF
clone size: .; CDR3 length: 16; V gene: TRBV6-5; J gene: TRBJ2-2; CDR3 protein: CASSYLGQGANGELFF
clone size: many; CDR3 length: 14; V gene: TRBV12-3/TRBV12-4; J gene: TRBJ2-5; CDR3 protein: CASSFSGRHETQYF
clone size: many; CDR3 length: 11; V gene: TRBV20-1; J gene: TRBJ2-3; CDR3 protein: CSARDFDTQYF
clone size: few; CDR3 length: 15; V gene: TRBV18; J gene: TRBJ2-5; CDR3 protein: CASSPLRTGQETQYF
clone size: .; CDR3 length: 20; V gene: TRBV29-1; J gene: TRBJ2-4; CDR3 protein: CSVEDSRKGQGMWCTNIQYF
clone size: many; CDR3 length: 14; V gene: TRBV29-1; J gene: TRBJ2-2; CDR3 protein: CSVSGGSNTGELFF
clone size: .; CDR3 length: 14; V gene: TRBV29-1; J gene: TRBJ1-1; CDR3 protein: CSVDRGRVQAEAFF
clone size: many; CDR3 length: 17; V gene: TRBV7-8; J gene: TRBJ2-2; CDR3 protein: CASSLPRVGNDTGELFF
clone size: many; CDR3 length: 14; V gene: TRBV5-1; J gene: TRBJ1-1; CDR3 protein: CASSLTRGETEAFF
clone size: .; CDR3 length: 11; V gene: TRBV2; J gene: TRBJ2-2; CDR3 protein: CASSDSRELFF
clone size: .; CDR3 length: 16; V gene: TRBV24-1; J gene: TRBJ2-3; CDR3 protein: CATSDPGLAGTDTQYF
clone size: few; CDR3 length: 16; V gene: TRBV6-1; J gene: TRBJ2-3; CDR3 protein: CASTRGTSGRSDTQYF
clone size: .; CDR3 length: 14; V gene: TRBV4-1; J gene: TRBJ2-3; CDR3 protein: CASSQEDRTDTQYF
clone size: .; CDR3 length: 16; V gene: TRBV7-6; J gene: TRBJ2-5; CDR3 protein: CASSTGLAGDQETQYF
clone size: many; CDR3 length: 19; V gene: TRBV10-3; J gene: TRBJ2-6; CDR3 protein: CAISDGRGALDSGANVLTF
clone size: many; CDR3 length: 14; V gene: TRBV5-1; J gene: TRBJ2-4; CDR3 protein: CASSLATTGDIQYF
clone size: .; CDR3 length: 15; V gene: TRBV27; J gene: TRBJ2-5; CDR3 protein: CASSLDRDAGETQYF
clone size: many; CDR3 length: 13; V gene: TRBV12-3/TRBV12-4; J gene: TRBJ2-5; CDR3 protein: CASKSDIQETQYF
clone size: .; CDR3 length: 16; V gene: TRBV9; J gene: TRBJ2-2; CDR3 protein: CASSSGTGGDTGELFF
clone size: .; CDR3 length: 12; V gene: TRBV20-1; J gene: TRBJ2-5; CDR3 protein: CSAPGDQETQYF
clone size: many; CDR3 length: 15; V gene: TRBV28; J gene: TRBJ1-2; CDR3 protein: CASSSLGAGYYGYTF
clone size: many; CDR3 length: 14; V gene: TRBV10-3; J gene: TRBJ2-4; CDR3 protein: CAPRPGGAKNIQYF
clone size: .; CDR3 length: 14; V gene: TRBV3-1; J gene: TRBJ1-4; CDR3 protein: CASSQGPENEKLFF